This T cell receptor (beta chain) derives from a study of cytomegalovirus exposure and HLA in healthy donors. Background on the study: The same platform was used for the 100 to 150 validation repertoires and the roughly 720 first-cohort repertoires, a later analysis reported.

Study results and limitations: The TCR clusters that emerged in the first cohort tended, a later analysis found, to co-occur in the 110 or so validation repertoires. Investigators reported 150 to 200 TCR beta chains as tied to cytomegalovirus.

Details on this clone: No antigen is known for it.

CDR1 and CDR2 (germline): SQVTM, ANQGSEA. The CDR3 is 13 amino acids. With 4 bases clipped from V and 6 bases from J, the junction kept 5 bases outside the gene matches. TCRdb's copy holds only in-frame clones and misses some; the assay was immunoSEQ multiplex PCR. The sample has 210,000 or so clones; roughly 88% are singletons. The sample consisted of PBMCs. The TCR was taken from a woman younger than 35 in good health and CMV-seronegative. The V gene is TRBV29-1, the J gene TRBJ2-4; 8 positions match TRBD1. The CDR3 loop reads CSVGQGAGNIQYF. In DNA form, the CDR3 reads TGCAGCGTTGGGCAGGGGGCGGGAAACATTCAGTACTTC.